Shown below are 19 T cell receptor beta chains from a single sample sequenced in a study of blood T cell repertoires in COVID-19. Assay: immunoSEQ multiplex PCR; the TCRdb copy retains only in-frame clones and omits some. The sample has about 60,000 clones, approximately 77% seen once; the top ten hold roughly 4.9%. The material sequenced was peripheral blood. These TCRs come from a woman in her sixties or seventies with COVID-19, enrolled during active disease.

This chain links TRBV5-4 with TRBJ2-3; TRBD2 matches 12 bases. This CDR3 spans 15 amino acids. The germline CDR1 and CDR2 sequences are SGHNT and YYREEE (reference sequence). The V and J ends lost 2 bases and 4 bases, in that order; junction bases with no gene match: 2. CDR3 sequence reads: CASSLRTSGADTQYF. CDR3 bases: TGTGCCAGCAGCTTACGGACTAGCGGGGCAGATACGCAGTATTTT.

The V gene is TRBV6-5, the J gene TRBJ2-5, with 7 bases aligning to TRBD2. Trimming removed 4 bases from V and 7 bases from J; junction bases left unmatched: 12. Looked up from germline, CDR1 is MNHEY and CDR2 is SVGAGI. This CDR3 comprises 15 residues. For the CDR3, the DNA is TGTGCCAGCAGTTTGTTCGCGGGAGCGCCTGGGACCCAGTACTTC. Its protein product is CASSLFAGAPGTQYF.

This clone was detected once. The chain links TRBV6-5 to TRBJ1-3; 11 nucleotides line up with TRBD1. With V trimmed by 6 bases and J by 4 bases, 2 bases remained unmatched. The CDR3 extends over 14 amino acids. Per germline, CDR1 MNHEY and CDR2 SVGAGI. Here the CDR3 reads CASRGQGVGNTIYF. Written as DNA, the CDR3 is TGTGCCAGCAGGGGACAGGGGGTAGGAAACACCATATATTTT.

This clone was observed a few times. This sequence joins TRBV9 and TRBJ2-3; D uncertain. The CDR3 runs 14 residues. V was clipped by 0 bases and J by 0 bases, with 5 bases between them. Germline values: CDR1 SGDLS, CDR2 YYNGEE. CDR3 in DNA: TGTGCCAGCAGCGTAGCGGGTAGCACAGATACGCAGTATTTT. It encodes CASSVAGSTDTQYF.

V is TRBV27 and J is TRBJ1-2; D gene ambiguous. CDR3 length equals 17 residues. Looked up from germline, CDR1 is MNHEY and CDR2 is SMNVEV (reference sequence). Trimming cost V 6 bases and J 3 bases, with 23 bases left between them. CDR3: CASRLFGFGRDHYGYTF. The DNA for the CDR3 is TGTGCCAGCAGGCTCTTTGGGTTTGGGAGGGATCACTATGGCTACACCTTC.

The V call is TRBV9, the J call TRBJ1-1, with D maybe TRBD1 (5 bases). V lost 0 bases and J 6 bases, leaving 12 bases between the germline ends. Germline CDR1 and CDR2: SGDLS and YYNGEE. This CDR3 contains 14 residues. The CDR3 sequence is CASSVAGGTAEAFF. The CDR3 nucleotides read TGTGCCAGCAGCGTAGCTGGGGGGACCGCTGAAGCTTTCTTT. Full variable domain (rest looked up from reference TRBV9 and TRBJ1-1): DSGVTQTPKHLITATGQRVTLRCSPRSGDLSVYWYQQSLDQGLQFLIQYYNGEERAKGNILERFSAQQFPDLHSELNLSSLELGDSALYFCASSVAGGTAEAFFGQGTRLTVV.

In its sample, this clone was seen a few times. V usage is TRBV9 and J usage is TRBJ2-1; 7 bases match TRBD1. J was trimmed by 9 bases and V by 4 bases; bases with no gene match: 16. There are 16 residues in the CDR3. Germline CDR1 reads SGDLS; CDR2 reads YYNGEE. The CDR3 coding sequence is TGTGCCAGCAGCTCGGCCCAACAGGGGAGATTGGGTGAGCAGTTCTTC. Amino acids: CASSSAQQGRLGEQFF.

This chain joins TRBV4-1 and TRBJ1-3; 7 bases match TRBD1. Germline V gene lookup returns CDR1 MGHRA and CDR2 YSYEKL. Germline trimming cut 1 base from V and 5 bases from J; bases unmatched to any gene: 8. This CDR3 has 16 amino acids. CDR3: CASSQGLSQGRNTIYF. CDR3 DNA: TGCGCCAGCAGCCAAGGGCTTTCACAGGGGAGAAACACCATATATTTT.

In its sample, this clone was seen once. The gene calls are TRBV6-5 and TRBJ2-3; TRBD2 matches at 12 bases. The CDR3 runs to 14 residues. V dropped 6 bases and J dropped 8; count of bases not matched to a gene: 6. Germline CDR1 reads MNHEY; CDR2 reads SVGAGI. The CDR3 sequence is CASRAETSGGTQYF. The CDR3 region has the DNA TGTGCCAGCAGGGCCGAGACTAGCGGGGGTACGCAGTATTTT.

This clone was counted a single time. CDR3 protein: CASSLQGSDYGYTF. CDR3 DNA sequence: TGTGCCAGCTCGCTTCAGGGGTCGGACTATGGCTACACCTTC. The J gene is TRBJ1-2, the V gene TRBV18; a possible D gene is TRBD1 (6 bases). The length of the CDR3 is 14 residues. In germline, CDR1 is KGHSH, CDR2 LQKENI. The ends were cut back, 6 bases at V and 3 bases at J, with 14 bases in the middle.

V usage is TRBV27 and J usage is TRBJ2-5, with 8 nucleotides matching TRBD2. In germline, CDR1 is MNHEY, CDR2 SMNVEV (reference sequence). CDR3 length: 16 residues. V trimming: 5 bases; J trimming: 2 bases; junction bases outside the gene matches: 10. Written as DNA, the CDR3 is TGTGCCAGCAGTCCGCTGGGGCGGGGGGCGCAAGAGACCCAGTACTTC. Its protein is CASSPLGRGAQETQYF.

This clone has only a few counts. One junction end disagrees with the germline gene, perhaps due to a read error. CDR3 coding DNA: TGTGCTAGCAGCGCCGCTAGCGGGAGGGCAGATACGCAGTATTTT. It yields the protein CASSAASGRADTQYF. The V call is TRBV7-7, the J call TRBJ2-3; 12 nucleotides line up with TRBD2. Germline loops: CDR1 SSHAT, CDR2 FNYEAQ (reference sequence). CDR3 length equals 15 residues.

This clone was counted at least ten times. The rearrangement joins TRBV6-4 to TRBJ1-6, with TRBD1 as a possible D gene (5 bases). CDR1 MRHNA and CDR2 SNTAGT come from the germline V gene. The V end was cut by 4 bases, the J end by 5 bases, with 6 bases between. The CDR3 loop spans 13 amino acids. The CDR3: CASSGGDNSPLHF. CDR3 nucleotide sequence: TGTGCCAGCAGTGGGGGGGATAATTCACCCCTCCACTTT.

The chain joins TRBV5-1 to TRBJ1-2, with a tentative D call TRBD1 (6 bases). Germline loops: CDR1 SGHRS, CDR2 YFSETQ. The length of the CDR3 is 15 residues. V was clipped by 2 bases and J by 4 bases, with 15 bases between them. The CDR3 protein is CASSFADSLTYGYTF. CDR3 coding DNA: TGCGCCAGCAGCTTCGCGGACAGCCTGACCTATGGCTACACCTTC.

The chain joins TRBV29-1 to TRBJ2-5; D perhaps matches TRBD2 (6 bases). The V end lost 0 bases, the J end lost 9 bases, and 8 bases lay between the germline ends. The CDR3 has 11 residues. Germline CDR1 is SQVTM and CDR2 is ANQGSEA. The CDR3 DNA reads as TGCAGCGTTGAAGAGGGGGGTCCCCAGTACTTC. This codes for CSVEEGGPQYF. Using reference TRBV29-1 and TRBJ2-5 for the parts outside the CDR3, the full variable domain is SAVISQKPSRDICQRGTSLTIQCQVDSQVTMMFWYRQQPGQSLTLIATANQGSEATYESGFVIDKFPISRPNLTFSTLTVSNMSPEDSSIYLCSVEEGGPQYFGPGTRLLVL.

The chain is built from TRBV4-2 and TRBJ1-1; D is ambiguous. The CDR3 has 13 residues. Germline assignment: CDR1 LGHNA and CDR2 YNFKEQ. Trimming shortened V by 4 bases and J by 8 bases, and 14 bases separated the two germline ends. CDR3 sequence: CASSLQDGEEAFF. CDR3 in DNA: TGTGCCAGCAGCCTACAAGATGGAGAGGAAGCTTTCTTT.

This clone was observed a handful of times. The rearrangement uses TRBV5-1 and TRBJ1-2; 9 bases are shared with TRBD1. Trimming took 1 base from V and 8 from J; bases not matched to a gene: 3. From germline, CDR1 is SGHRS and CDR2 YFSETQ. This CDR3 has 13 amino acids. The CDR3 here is CASSLRQGEGYTF. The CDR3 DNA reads TGCGCCAGCAGCTTGAGACAGGGGGAGGGCTACACCTTC.

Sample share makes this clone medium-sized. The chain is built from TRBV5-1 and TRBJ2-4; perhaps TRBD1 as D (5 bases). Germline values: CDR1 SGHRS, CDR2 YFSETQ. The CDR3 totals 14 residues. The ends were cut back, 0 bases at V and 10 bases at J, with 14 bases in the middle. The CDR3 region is CASSLDQGIRIQYF. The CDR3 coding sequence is TGCGCCAGCAGCTTGGATCAGGGTATCCGAATTCAGTACTTC.

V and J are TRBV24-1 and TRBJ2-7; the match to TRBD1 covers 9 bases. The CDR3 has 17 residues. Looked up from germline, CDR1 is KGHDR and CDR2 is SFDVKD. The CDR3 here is CATSVGRNRGQGYGQYV. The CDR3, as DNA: TGTGCCACCAGTGTCGGTAGGAACAGGGGGCAAGGCTACGGGCAGTACGTC.